Sequencing of this TCR beta chain was carried out in a study of Ad26.COV2.S vaccination and SARS-CoV-2 variants. CDR3 length: 15 amino acids. The germline CDR1 and CDR2 sequences are SGHKS and YYEKEE (reference sequence). Losses at the gene ends were 4 bases for V and 3 bases for J; bases not matched to a gene: 6. As to treatment: 15 to 20 received Ad26.COV2.S at low or high dose, single or two shots; several received placebo; per-sample allocation not given. Collection of the samples took place on day 63 after the first injection of vaccine or placebo. TCRdb keeps only in-frame clones here, not all; method: immunoSEQ multiplex PCR. The repertoire includes 350,000 to 500,000 clones, around 90% of them detected once, and less than 4.5% sits in the top ten.

The clonotype comes from a person aged 18-65 years who received the Ad26.COV2.S COVID-19 vaccine or a placebo. This chain uses TRBV5-5 with TRBJ2-2; 7 bases are shared with TRBD1. The starting material was peripheral blood, obtained in a trial of Ad26.COV2.S vaccine versus placebo. The CDR3 DNA is TGTGCCAGCAGCCCCGACAGGGCCTACACCGGGGAGCTGTTTTTT. It yields the protein CASSPDRAYTGELFF.